The rows below give T cell receptor beta chains drawn from one sample of a study of T cells after yellow fever vaccination. TCRdb re-called the 5' RACE reads with MiXCR, one entry per CDR3 protein. The table lists some 500,000 distinct CDR3 sequences, approximately 12% of them singletons. This specimen consisted of PBMCs, obtained on the day of the yellow fever booster vaccination. These receptors originate from a man aged 30 to 39 who received the YFV17D yellow fever vaccine. Each CDR3 is given with its conserved first and last residue. The D gene is left open where the match is weak. Not all rows give a size; the values are once, few, many and, for expanded clones, a class.

few TRBJ1-6 TRBD1 TRBV12-3/TRBV12-4 TGTGCCAGCAGCTTCGTGGGGGACAGGGTTTTACGTTCACCCCTCCACTTT CASSFVGDRVLRSPLHF
few TRBJ2-5 NA TRBV18 TGTGCCAGCTCACCACAGACGGGGTTTGCAGAGACCCAGTACTTC CASSPQTGFAETQYF
NA TRBJ1-1 NA TRBV4-2 TGTGCCAGCAGAGGGACGACAGGAAGGCCAGCTTTCTTT CASRGTTGRPAFF
NA TRBJ2-7 TRBD1 TRBV7-2 TGTGCCAGCAACCTACTTTGGGGACAGGCGTCCCACGAGCAGTACTTC CASNLLWGQASHEQYF
few TRBJ2-3 TRBD2 TRBV27 TGTGCCAGCAGTCAACGACTAGCGGGAAGCACAGATACGCAGTATTTT CASSQRLAGSTDTQYF
NA TRBJ2-7 NA TRBV27 TGTGCCAGCAGTTTAGCGGGACAGTTAACGGAGCAGTACTTC CASSLAGQLTEQYF
NA TRBJ2-5 TRBD1 TRBV5-1 TGCGCCAGCAGCTTAGGCCCCGGGACAGGGACTATACAAGAGACCCAGTACTTC CASSLGPGTGTIQETQYF
few TRBJ2-7 TRBD1 TRBV20-1 TGCAGTGCTAGTTTCACAGGGGGCGAGCAGTACTTC CSASFTGGEQYF
few TRBJ2-7 NA TRBV18 TGTGCCAGCTCACCACGACCCGGCGATGGGCGACCCGATTATTACGAGCAGTACTTC CASSPRPGDGRPDYYEQYF
few TRBJ2-1 TRBD2 TRBV27 TGTGCCAGCAGTTTTGGGGCTCCTAGCGGAGAGCAGTTCTTC CASSFGAPSGEQFF
NA TRBJ1-2 NA TRBV4-3 TGCGCCAGCAGCCAAGATCAGGGCGGTACCTATGGCTACACCTTC CASSQDQGGTYGYTF
few TRBJ1-2 TRBD1 TRBV28 TGTGCCAGCAGTCGGCCGGGACAGGCTAACTATGGCTACACCTTC CASSRPGQANYGYTF
few TRBJ2-2 TRBD1 TRBV5-1 TGCGCCAGCAGCTGGACGGGACAGCCGGACACCGGGGAGCTGTTTTTT CASSWTGQPDTGELFF
NA TRBJ2-2 TRBD1 TRBV19 TGTGCCAGTAGTACGGGACAGTATATCTCCGGGGAGCTGTTTTTT CASSTGQYISGELFF
many TRBJ1-1 NA TRBV19 TGTGCCAGTAGTATAGGCGGCAGTCGAGGCACTGAAGCTTTCTTT CASSIGGSRGTEAFF
few TRBJ2-7 TRBD1 TRBV20-1 TGCAGTGCTGGACAGGGGGCCTTATTCGAGCAGTACTTC CSAGQGALFEQYF
many TRBJ1-6 NA TRBV5-1 TGCGCCAGCAGCTTGGTCGAGAATTCACCCCTCCACTTT CASSLVENSPLHF
few TRBJ1-1 NA TRBV5-5 TGTGCCAGCAGCTTGGTCCTAGGGAACACTGAAGCTTTCTTT CASSLVLGNTEAFF
NA TRBJ1-2 NA TRBV12-3/TRBV12-4 TGTGCCAGCAGTTTGGGCGTTGTTGGCTACACCTTC CASSLGVVGYTF
NA TRBJ2-1 TRBD2 TRBV18 TGTGCCAGCTCACCACCGGGAAGCGGGGTCAATGAGCAGTTCTTC CASSPPGSGVNEQFF
few TRBJ1-1 NA TRBV20-1 TGCAGTGCCCCAATTTTACAGAACACTGAAGCTTTCTTT CSAPILQNTEAFF
few TRBJ2-6 TRBD1 TRBV10-3 TGTGCCATCAGTGAGTCAACAGGGGAAGTGGCCAACGTCCTGACTTTC CAISESTGEVANVLTF
NA TRBJ2-7 TRBD2 TRBV4-2 TGTGCCAGCAGCCACTGGGGACTAGCGGGAGGCGAGCAGTACTTC CASSHWGLAGGEQYF
NA TRBJ2-1 TRBD2 TRBV25-1 TGTGCCAGCAGTGACTGGCCTAGCGGGAGGGCCGATAATGAGCAGTTCTTC CASSDWPSGRADNEQFF
NA TRBJ2-1 NA TRBV6-1 TGTGCCAGCAGCGAAACTAGTGGGGCATACAATGAGCAGTTCTTC CASSETSGAYNEQFF
NA TRBJ1-6 TRBD1 TRBV18 TGTGCCAGCTCACCGAGGACAGGAACGGAATTAAAGCGCTCACCCCTCCACTTT CASSPRTGTELKRSPLHF
once TRBJ2-5 TRBD2 TRBV11-2 TGTGCCAGCAGCTTACAGGGGCTAGCGGGAGGGCCTCGGGAGACCCAGTACTTC CASSLQGLAGGPRETQYF
NA TRBJ2-7 NA TRBV20-1 TGCAGTGCTCGCGGTAGGGTCGACGAGCAGTACTTC CSARGRVDEQYF
few TRBJ2-5 NA TRBV7-8 TGTGCCAGCAGGTTCGACGAGACCCAGTACTTC CASRFDETQYF
NA TRBJ1-3 NA TRBV7-2 TGTGCCAGCAGCTTAACAGAGACAGTGGTTGGAAACACCATATATTTT CASSLTETVVGNTIYF
NA TRBJ2-7 TRBD1 TRBV15 TGTGCCACCAGCCGGGACAGGCTCACCTACGAGCAGTACTTC CATSRDRLTYEQYF
few TRBJ2-2 TRBD2 TRBV9 TGTGCCAGCAGCGTACCTAGCGGGAGAACGTTGGACACCGGGGAGCTGTTTTTT CASSVPSGRTLDTGELFF
NA TRBJ2-3 NA TRBV29-1 TGCAGCGGTGCTAGCGGCACAGATACGCAGTATTTT CSGASGTDTQYF
few TRBJ2-2 NA TRBV4-1 TGCGCCAGCAGCCAAGGAAAGGGACAGAACACCGGGGAGCTGTTTTTT CASSQGKGQNTGELFF
NA TRBJ2-7 NA TRBV7-6 TGTGCCAGCAGCTTAGCAGCGGGACACTACGAGCAGTACTTC CASSLAAGHYEQYF
few TRBJ2-3 TRBD1 TRBV5-5 TGTGCCAGCAGCTTGGGGACAGGGTTCGCAGATACGCAGTATTTT CASSLGTGFADTQYF
NA TRBJ2-1 TRBD2 TRBV28 TGTGCCTCCGGGACTAACTCCTACAATGAGCAGTTCTTC CASGTNSYNEQFF
few TRBJ2-7 TRBD1 TRBV6-1 TGTGCCAGCAGCCTATTCCGGACAGGGCTCACCTACGAGCAGTACTTC CASSLFRTGLTYEQYF
many TRBJ2-7 TRBD1 TRBV27 TGTGCCAGCAGTCTATCGGGACAGGGGAGTTACGAGCAGTACTTC CASSLSGQGSYEQYF